The present TCR beta chain was sequenced within a study of a mutant IDH1 vaccine in newly diagnosed glioma. Overall study: Patients, over weeks 1, 3, 5, 7, 11, 15, 19 and 23, received a total of eight vaccinations. Initiation of the vaccine course occurred 4-6 weeks after radiotherapy alone, or alongside temozolomide cycles. Patients got radiotherapy, temozolomide, or both beforehand, and most got both.

Time point noted: week 5, during vaccination. The study gave 300 ug of mutant IDH1 20-mer peptide per vaccine dose, with topical imiquimod. TCRdb keeps only in-frame clones here, not all; method: immunoSEQ multiplex PCR. The sample lists tens of thousands of clones; 70% to 90% were seen once. In regard to this clone: Its antigen is unknown.

This CDR3 spans 15 amino acids. Germline CDR1 and CDR2: SNHLY and FYNNEI. Trimming cost V 7 bases and J 3 bases; bases outside gene matches: 12. V usage is TRBV2 and J usage is TRBJ2-7, with 7 bases that match TRBD2. The source of this sequence is a man aged 35 to 55 with glioma. The starting material was PBMCs, obtained from a glioma patient whose treatment included an IDH1 peptide vaccine. Written as DNA, the CDR3 is TGTGCCAGCATCCTAGGTGGTAGCGGGTTCTACGAGCAGTACTTC. It codes for CASILGGSGFYEQYF.